Listed here are 10 T cell receptor beta chains from one sample, sequenced in a study of blood T cell repertoires in COVID-19 (dated by TCRdb to 2018 to 2020). Library generation was performed with the immunoSEQ multiplex PCR assay. Held by TCRdb, this immuneACCESS table contains in-frame sequences only and omits some clones. Under half of the omission traces to an unresolved V gene where checked; the cause of the rest is unknown. The table for this sample lists a few hundred thousand clones; 84% of them were counted only once. Roughly 8.6% of the sample lies in the top ten. Sequences were obtained from peripheral blood. The receptors come from a human donor in a cohort sampled during active COVID-19.

This clone was seen just once. The J gene is TRBJ1-5, the V gene TRBV28; no firm D call. The germline gives CDR1 MDHEN, CDR2 SYDVKM. CDR3 length: 16 amino acids. V lost 4 bases and J 2 bases, leaving 15 bases between the germline ends. The CDR3 region is CASSSQEGRGNQPQHF. Written as DNA, the CDR3 is TGTGCCAGCAGTTCTCAAGAGGGCCGGGGCAATCAGCCCCAGCATTTT.

This chain uses TRBV10-1 with TRBJ1-1, with D maybe TRBD1 (5 bases). V lost 0 bases, J lost 1 base, and 12 bases lay in between. Germline V gene sequence: CDR1 WNHNN, CDR2 SYGVQD (reference sequence). The CDR3 extends over 16 amino acids. CDR3 in DNA: TGCGCCAGCAGTGAGTCGAAGGGGAGGACGAACACTGAAGCTTTCTTT. It codes for CASSESKGRTNTEAFF.

The chain links TRBV4-2 to TRBJ2-1; weak D call: TRBD2 (6 bases). The germline V gene encodes CDR1 LGHNA and CDR2 YNFKEQ. CDR3 size: 16 residues. The V end lost 2 bases, the J end lost 3 bases, and 14 bases lay between the germline ends. The DNA of the CDR3 is TGTGCCAGCAGCCAACTGGGACGGGGGATCTACAATGAGCAGTTCTTC. Translating gives CASSQLGRGIYNEQFF.

This clone was counted a few times. V usage is TRBV4-1 and J usage is TRBJ1-3; perhaps TRBD1 as D (6 bases). The CDR3 sequence is 16 residues long. Looked up from germline, CDR1 is MGHRA and CDR2 is YSYEKL. Trimming removed 1 base from V and 0 bases from J, with 10 bases in between. CDR3 region: CASSQATGNSGNTIYF. The CDR3 nucleotides read TGCGCCAGCAGCCAAGCTACAGGGAACTCTGGAAACACCATATATTTT.

V is TRBV5-1 and J is TRBJ1-3, with TRBD1 matching over 9 bases. Germline V gives CDR1 SGHRS, CDR2 YFSETQ. V lost 6 bases, J lost 0 bases, and 10 bases stayed unmatched. The CDR3 extends over 17 amino acids. The CDR3 DNA sequence: TGCGCCAGCACTCGGTCGGACAGGGGTAGCTCTGGAAACACCATATATTTT. Translating gives CASTRSDRGSSGNTIYF.

This clone has only a few counts. The rearrangement links TRBV2 to TRBJ1-1; maybe TRBD1 (5 bases). With 7 bases removed from V and 4 bases from J, the gap between germline ends came to 19 bases. The germline V gene has CDR1 SNHLY and CDR2 FYNNEI. CDR3 length: 15 amino acids. This CDR3 reads CASKQDLGGTTEAFF. CDR3 DNA sequence: TGTGCCAGCAAACAAGACCTGGGGGGTACCACTGAAGCTTTCTTT.

V and J are TRBV10-3 and TRBJ1-2; 9 nucleotides line up with TRBD1. Germline V gene lookup returns CDR1 ENHRY and CDR2 SYGVKD. Trimming at V came to 2 bases and at J to 0 bases, leaving 4 bases not matched to a gene. This CDR3 spans 16 amino acids. CDR3 DNA sequence: TGTGCCATCAGTGAGGGACAGGGGCCGGCTAACTATGGCTACACCTTC. Amino acids: CAISEGQGPANYGYTF.

The V gene is TRBV25-1, the J gene TRBJ1-1; D remains unclear. The CDR3 has 15 amino acids. Trimming removed 7 bases at V and 3 bases at J, with 18 bases between. The germline V gene encodes CDR1 MGHDK and CDR2 SYGVNS. The CDR3 DNA follows: TGTGCCAGCACCCCGAGGTTCCGAACGGACACTGAAGCTTTCTTT. Amino acid sequence: CASTPRFRTDTEAFF.

The sample holds one count of this clone. J is TRBJ2-7 and V is TRBV7-2, with D maybe TRBD1 (6 bases). Germline assignment: CDR1 SGHTA and CDR2 FQGNSA. The CDR3 length is 13 residues. V lost 2 bases and J 4 bases, leaving 9 bases between the germline ends. The CDR3 reads CASSLWGPYEQYF. In DNA form, the CDR3 reads TGTGCCAGCAGCTTATGGGGGCCTTACGAGCAGTACTTC.

The sample holds one count of this clone. The rearrangement links TRBV7-8 to TRBJ2-7, with D perhaps matching TRBD2 (7 bases). V lost 4 bases and J lost 6, with 22 bases in between. CDR1 and CDR2 from the germline V gene are SGHVS and FQNEAQ. The CDR3 has 16 amino acids. The CDR3 here is CASSSGRRGGLGEQYF. The CDR3 region has the DNA TGTGCCAGCAGCTCCGGGAGGAGGGGGGGGCTGGGCGAGCAGTACTTC.